Below are 23 T cell receptor beta chains sequenced from a single sample in a study of Graves' ophthalmopathy and Graves' hyperthyroidism. RNA served as the template for amplifying TCR beta CDR3 regions. After a first-round RT-PCR with HTBI primers, a second-round multiplex PCR was run. Via MiXCR, TCRdb re-called the multiplex PCR reads, giving one row per CDR3 protein. The profile shows around 1.1 million distinct CDR3 sequences, 36% of them singletons. Specimen: peripheral blood or thyroid tissue (not recorded which). Receptor source: an adult man with Graves' hyperthyroidism.

The chain joins TRBV10-3 to TRBJ1-1; TRBD1 might be the D (5 bases). V shed 10 bases and J shed 11 bases, with 23 bases lying between them. This CDR3 has 13 residues. CDR1 and CDR2 (germline): ENHRY, SYGVKD. CDR3 amino acids: CASRVIHPGKAFF. The CDR3 DNA sequence: TGTGCCAGCAGGGTGATTCATCCGGGGAAGGCTTTCTTT.

The rearrangement links TRBV24-1 to TRBJ1-5, with a possible D match to TRBD1 (5 bases). The V and J ends lost 9 bases and 2 bases respectively, with 13 bases between them. This CDR3 is built from 14 residues. The V gene's germline CDR1 is KGHDR and CDR2 SFDVKD. Written as DNA, the CDR3 is TGTGCCACCGCGGGACGGGGCCGCAATCAGCCCCAGCATTTT. As protein: CATAGRGRNQPQHF.

Only a few counts were recorded for this clonotype. The chain employs TRBV5-1 and TRBJ2-5; 8 nucleotides match TRBD2. Germline V lookup: CDR1 SGHRS, CDR2 YFSETQ. The J segment lost 2 bases and the V segment lost 4 bases, leaving 7 bases of the junction unmatched. CDR3 size: 15 residues. The CDR3 is CASSHSGTIQETQYF. CDR3 nucleotides: TGCGCCAGCAGCCATAGCGGGACGATACAAGAGACCCAGTACTTC.

The chain combines TRBV12-5 with TRBJ1-5; 7 bases are shared with TRBD1. The CDR3 runs 16 residues. J lost 0 bases, V lost 8 bases, and 10 bases had no gene match. Germline values: CDR1 LGHNT, CDR2 FRNRAP. CDR3: CASQWSTGSSNQPQHF. The CDR3, as DNA: TGTGCTAGTCAGTGGTCGACAGGGTCTAGCAATCAGCCCCAGCATTTT.

A few counts support this clonotype. J is TRBJ2-5 and V is TRBV20-1, with a possible D match to TRBD2 (6 bases). Trimming took 2 bases from V and 9 from J, leaving 25 bases between them. This CDR3 has 16 residues. CDR1 and CDR2 (germline): DFQATT, SNEGSKA (reference sequence). Here the CDR3 reads CSARKVGSGVYEAQYF. In nucleotides, the CDR3 is TGCAGTGCTAGAAAGGTCGGGAGTGGGGTTTACGAGGCCCAGTACTTC.

This clonotype was seen only a few times. V gene TRBV15 combines with J gene TRBJ1-6; a weak D match, TRBD1 (5 bases). With 0 bases removed from V and 10 bases from J, the gap between germline ends came to 16 bases. Germline CDR1 and CDR2: LNHNV and YYDKDF (reference sequence). The CDR3 has 16 residues. CDR3 in amino acids: CATSRDWGRVGSPLHF. The CDR3, as DNA: TGTGCCACCAGCAGAGATTGGGGCAGGGTTGGCTCACCCCTCCACTTT.

CDR3 region: CASSIPPGGETF. The DNA for the CDR3 is TGTGCCAGTAGTATCCCTCCGGGGGGCGAAACCTTC. The chain is built from TRBV19 and TRBJ1-2; the D gene is possibly TRBD1 (6 bases). This CDR3 region has 12 residues. Looked up from germline, CDR1 is LNHDA and CDR2 is SQIVND (reference sequence). V was cut by 3 bases and J by 14 bases, with 16 bases left in between.

This clonotype has ten or more counts. At one end the junction does not follow the germline gene, possibly because of a read error. The chain employs TRBV11-2 and TRBJ1-2; D may be TRBD1 (5 bases). The CDR3 is 14 residues long. Germline loops: CDR1 SGHAT, CDR2 FQNNGV. The CDR3 DNA follows: TGTGCCAGCAGCCTAGACGACAGCGACTATGGCTACACCTTC. Protein product: CASSLDDSDYGYTF.

The genes are TRBV10-3 and TRBJ2-7; D not certain. V shed 3 bases and J shed 3 bases, with 9 bases lying between them. The length of the CDR3 is 13 residues. Germline V gene data show CDR1 as ENHRY and CDR2 as SYGVKD. The DNA of the CDR3 is TGTGCCATCAGTGATCACAGTGTCTACGAGCAGTACTTC. Its protein is CAISDHSVYEQYF.

In its sample, this clonotype was seen many times. The chain joins TRBV12-3 or TRBV12-4 to TRBJ1-6, with no clear D. The CDR3 sequence is 13 residues long. Between the trimmed V and J ends, which lost 7 bases and 10 bases, there was a span of 14 bases. The CDR3 reads CASNLKGFSPLHF. The CDR3 DNA sequence: TGTGCCAGCAACTTAAAGGGTTTCTCACCCCTCCACTTT.

This clonotype has more than one count but fewer than ten. This chain links TRBV6-5 with TRBJ2-7; TRBD1 matches 11 bases. This CDR3 has 15 amino acids. Germline CDR1 reads MNHEY; CDR2 reads SVGAGI. Unmatched junction bases numbered 5, after V lost 5 bases and J lost 2 bases. This chain's CDR3 is CASSAGQGGAYEQYF. In DNA, the CDR3 is TGTGCCAGCAGTGCGGGACAGGGGGGTGCCTACGAGCAGTACTTC.

The chain employs TRBV19 and TRBJ1-2, with D tentatively TRBD1 (6 bases). The length of the CDR3 is 13 residues. Trimming took off 7 bases at V and 7 bases at J, with 16 bases between the two ends. Germline values: CDR1 LNHDA, CDR2 SQIVND (reference sequence). In DNA, the CDR3 is TGTGCCAGTAATACAGGGTCCCAGCGTGGCTACACCTTC. This encodes CASNTGSQRGYTF. Filled out from reference TRBV19 and TRBJ1-2, the complete variable domain reads DGGITQSPKYLFRKEGQNVTLSCEQNLNHDAMYWYRQDPGQGLRLIYYSQIVNDFQKGDIAEGYSVSREKKESFPLTVTSAQKNPTAFYLCASNTGSQRGYTFGSGTRLTVV.

This clonotype was seen ten or more times. The chain has TRBV7-2 and TRBJ1-2; D possibly corresponds to TRBD1 (5 bases). V shed 2 bases and J shed 3 bases, with 10 bases lying between them. The CDR3 contains 14 residues. Germline CDR1 SGHTA, CDR2 FQGNSA. The CDR3 coding sequence is TGTGCCAGCAGCTTAAAGGGGCGGGACTATGGCTACACCTTC. Translation gives CASSLKGRDYGYTF.

This clonotype was seen only a few times. The chain is built from TRBV7-9 and TRBJ1-5; D not certain. Per the germline V gene, CDR1 is SEHNR and CDR2 is FQNEAQ (reference sequence). CDR3 size: 14 residues. V was shortened by 5 bases and J by 5 bases, with 13 bases between the two germline ends. CDR3 sequence reads: CASSQESGDQPQHF. The CDR3 DNA follows: TGTGCCAGCAGCCAAGAATCCGGGGATCAGCCCCAGCATTTT.

Many counts were recorded for this clonotype. This CDR3 reads CASSPRTGGGNTEAFF. The CDR3 DNA reads as TGTGCCAGCAGCCCCCGGACAGGGGGCGGAAACACTGAAGCTTTCTTT. The chain joins TRBV7-9 to TRBJ1-1; 11 bases match TRBD1. The germline CDR1 and CDR2 sequences are SEHNR and FQNEAQ (reference sequence). V gave up 5 bases and J gave up 2 bases; unmatched junction bases: 7. This CDR3 has 16 residues.

This clonotype was seen many times. The V gene is TRBV5-6, the J gene TRBJ2-5, with D tentatively TRBD1 or TRBD2 (7 bases each). The CDR3 contains 15 residues. V was pared by 0 bases and J by 2 bases, with 11 bases between. Germline values: CDR1 SGHDT, CDR2 YYEEEE. Written as DNA, the CDR3 is TGTGCCAGCAGCTTGGAGCGGGACAGTCAAGAGACCCAGTACTTC. Translating it yields CASSLERDSQETQYF. Looking up the rest from reference TRBV5-6 and TRBJ2-5 gives the full variable domain: DAGVTQSPTHLIKTRGQQVTLRCSPKSGHDTVSWYQQALGQGPQFIFQYYEEEERQRGNFPDRFSGHQFPNYSSELNVNALLLGDSALYLCASSLERDSQETQYFGPGTRLLVL.

The rearrangement uses TRBV3-1 and TRBJ1-1; D ambiguous. The V end was cut by 7 bases, the J end by 7 bases, with 13 bases between. The CDR3 totals 12 residues. The germline gives CDR1 LGHDT, CDR2 YNNKEL (reference sequence). In DNA, the CDR3 is TGTGCCAGCACCCTGGGCGAAAGTGAAGCTTTCTTT. Amino acid sequence: CASTLGESEAFF.

V gene TRBV29-1 combines with J gene TRBJ2-7; 10 nucleotides line up with TRBD1. Germline CDR1 is SQVTM and CDR2 is ANQGSEA. The CDR3 covers 15 residues. Trimming cost V 0 bases and J 5 bases; bases outside gene matches: 7. CDR3: CSVEDRQGAPDEQYF. The CDR3 DNA follows: TGCAGCGTTGAAGACCGACAGGGGGCCCCCGACGAGCAGTACTTC.

This clonotype was observed many times. The chain combines TRBV10-3 with TRBJ1-5, with D possibly TRBD1 on 5 matching bases. V was shortened by 11 bases and J by 7 bases, with 18 bases between the two germline ends. Per the germline V gene, CDR1 is ENHRY and CDR2 is SYGVKD. The CDR3 extends over 13 amino acids. The CDR3 DNA reads as TGTGCCCTGGGGGATTTCGAACGACAGCCCCAGCATTTT. Its protein product is CALGDFERQPQHF.

CDR3 nucleotide sequence: TGTGCCAGTAGTATAGAGCGGGACCAGCCCCAGCATTTT. Translated, it gives CASSIERDQPQHF. The chain combines TRBV19 with TRBJ1-5; a weak D match, TRBD1 (5 bases). Trimming took 0 bases from V and 7 from J, leaving 7 bases between them. The V gene's germline CDR1 is LNHDA and CDR2 SQIVND (reference sequence). This CDR3 is built from 13 residues.

This clonotype has ten or more counts. V is TRBV7-2 and J is TRBJ1-4; 7 bases line up with TRBD1. The CDR3 has 17 residues. CDR1 is SGHTA and CDR2 is FQGNSA in the germline V gene. With 2 bases clipped from V and 2 bases from J, the junction kept 8 bases outside the gene matches. In DNA, the CDR3 is TGTGCCAGCAGCTTATACGACAGGGTTTCCACTAATGAAAAACTGTTTTTT. Amino acids: CASSLYDRVSTNEKLFF. Using reference TRBV7-2 and TRBJ1-4 for the parts outside the CDR3, the full variable domain is GAGVSQSPSNKVTEKGKDVELRCDPISGHTALYWYRQSLGQGLEFLIYFQGNSAPDKSGLPSDRFSAERTGGSVSTLTIQRTQQEDSAVYLCASSLYDRVSTNEKLFFGSGTQLSVL.

CDR3 nucleotide sequence: TGTGCCACCAGTGATTTATCGGGGGACGGCTACACCTTC. This gives the protein CATSDLSGDGYTF. The J gene is TRBJ1-2, the V gene TRBV24-1; D perhaps matches TRBD1 (5 bases). V was cut by 1 base and J by 8 bases, with 10 bases left in between. This CDR3 contains 13 residues. Germline V CDR1 and CDR2: KGHDR, SFDVKD.

This clonotype occurred a few times. V gene TRBV6-5 combines with J gene TRBJ1-1; 11 bases map to TRBD1. V lost 0 bases, J lost 3 bases, and 0 bases stayed unmatched. The CDR3 length is 15 residues. CDR1 and CDR2 from the germline V gene are MNHEY and SVGAGI. The CDR3 spells CASSYSGQGDTEAFF. The CDR3 nucleotides read TGTGCCAGCAGTTACTCGGGACAGGGGGACACTGAAGCTTTCTTT.